This TCR beta chain is drawn from a study of long-term antiretroviral therapy in people with HIV. Findings of the study overall: Therapy changes, viral resistance and ART adherence were not documented in the available data. CDR3 lengths in HIV samples spanned a narrower range than controls. An increase in diversity followed ART, yet levels stayed below transplant donor controls.

V lost 4 bases to trimming and J lost 1 base, with 11 bases between them. This CDR3 spans 15 amino acids. Germline assignment: CDR1 GTSNPN and CDR2 SVGIG (reference sequence). About this clone itself: The target antigen is unknown.

They ran version v3.0 of the immunoSEQ assay at survey level. The method was immunoSEQ multiplex PCR; TCRdb's version includes in-frame clones alone and lacks a portion of them. Among 17,000 or so clones listed, about 81% were seen once. Sequences were derived from unsorted PBMCs, sampled 0.3 years before starting antiretroviral therapy. The chain employs TRBV30 and TRBJ1-6; D perhaps matches TRBD1 (5 bases). The TCR sequence derives from a man in his fifties with HIV. This CDR3 is CAWNMGVSYNSPLHF. The DNA of the CDR3 is TGTGCCTGGAACATGGGGGTGTCCTATAATTCACCCCTCCACTTT.